This T cell receptor beta chain is drawn from a study of cytomegalovirus exposure and HLA in healthy donors. Study at large: Early on, a data release was issued that held roughly 86 million unique TCRs from HLA-typed donors. Regarding the study as a whole: In most subjects, TCR beta sequences reportedly gave accurate predictions of HLA-A and HLA-B alleles. Most CMV-associated TCR beta chains appeared HLA-restricted in a later analysis.

Note on this clone: Antigen: not known.

CDR1 is KGHSH and CDR2 is LQKENI in the germline V gene. The CDR3 totals 14 residues. Trimming pared 3 bases from V and 3 bases from J, leaving 12 bases between. 60 Vbeta and 13 Jbeta primers were used in PCR. Using immunoSEQ multiplex PCR, the repertoire was profiled, and TCRdb retains in-frame clones only, with some absent. This table has 150,000 to 160,000 clones, 80% appearing once. The chain has TRBV18 and TRBJ2-7; D perhaps matches TRBD2 (5 bases). The specimen was PBMCs. This TCR came from a woman aged 40 to 50 in good health and CMV-seropositive. The CDR3 DNA sequence: TGTGCCAGCTCACCTCCTAGCCGAAACTACGAGCAGTACTTC. It codes for CASSPPSRNYEQYF.